This T cell receptor beta chain was observed in a study of graft-versus-host responses after intestinal transplantation. Study-wide background: Each transplant was multivisceral, liver-intestinal, or isolated intestinal. Every recipient underwent anti-thymocyte globulin induction, then tacrolimus and steroids for 3 to 4 years. Study-wide findings and caveats: Early declines in HvG clones that occurred post-transplant were associated with peak circulating GvH clone levels.

CDR3 length: 14 amino acids. Germline V lookup: CDR1 ENHRY, CDR2 SYGVKD. Trimming cost V 6 bases and J 3 bases; bases outside gene matches: 4. This clone was detected only a few times. Its specificity is unknown. TCRdb's table, derived via immunoSEQ multiplex PCR, lists solely in-frame clones and lacks some. The table includes around 78,000 clones, 80% to 90% detected once. The sequence was obtained from a human donor who was the organ donor for an intestinal transplant. The sample was unstimulated CD8+ T cells sorted from spleen or lymph node cells, taken before transplant. The chain uses TRBV10-3 and TRBJ2-7; 11 bases line up with TRBD1. CDR3 amino acids: CAISAGTGGYEQYF. DNA for the CDR3: TGTGCCATCAGCGCCGGGACAGGGGGCTACGAGCAGTACTTC.